Below are 18 T cell receptor beta chains sequenced from a single sample in a study of cytotoxic CD8 clonotypes in ibrutinib-treated CLL. Data came from immunoSEQ multiplex PCR; TCRdb stores just in-frame clones and leaves some out. The sample shows just over 200,000 clones, roughly 77% of them seen only once. The sequencing here drew on PBMCs, taken after 12 months of ibrutinib treatment. The receptors were gathered from a human donor with chronic lymphocytic leukemia.

As concerns this clone: The sample contains more than one DNA sequence encoding this CDR3. V is TRBV7-3 and J is TRBJ1-2, with 8 nucleotides matching TRBD1. This CDR3 contains 14 residues. The V gene end was trimmed by 4 bases and the J gene end by 3 bases; junction bases not matched to a gene: 4. The germline V gene has CDR1 SGHTA and CDR2 FQGTGA. This CDR3 is CASSSTGVDYGYTF. The CDR3 DNA reads TGTGCCAGCAGCTCGACAGGGGTTGACTATGGCTACACCTTC.

The chain's CDR3 is CASSEALLGGKGNQPQHF. CDR3 nucleotide sequence: TGTGCCAGCAGTGAAGCGCTTCTTGGGGGAAAGGGCAATCAGCCCCAGCATTTT. The rearrangement links TRBV2 to TRBJ1-5, with D perhaps TRBD1 (5 bases). The CDR3 extends over 18 amino acids. Germline values: CDR1 SNHLY, CDR2 FYNNEI. V was pared by 0 bases and J by 2 bases, with 17 bases between.

This clone has just a few counts. The V gene is TRBV4-2, the J gene TRBJ2-2; maybe TRBD1 (6 bases). The V end was cut by 1 base, the J end by 4 bases, with 7 bases between. Germline V CDR1 and CDR2: LGHNA, YNFKEQ. The CDR3 is 14 residues long. The CDR3 DNA sequence: TGTGCCAGCAGCCAAGCCAGGGGCACCGGGGAGCTGTTTTTT. This encodes CASSQARGTGELFF.

This clone was seen only a few times. This chain links TRBV30 with TRBJ1-6; the match to TRBD1 covers 8 bases. CDR3 size: 15 residues. Germline CDR1 reads GTSNPN; CDR2 reads SVGIG (reference sequence). The J segment lost 5 bases and the V segment lost 4 bases, leaving 7 bases of the junction unmatched. The CDR3 nucleotides are TGTGCCTGGAATTCCTTGACAGGGGATAATTCACCCCTCCACTTT. Translating gives CAWNSLTGDNSPLHF.

The chain uses TRBV6-1 and TRBJ1-2, with 8 bases identical to TRBD1. This CDR3 region has 15 residues. V lost 4 bases and J lost 7; bases outside the gene matches: 11. Germline CDR1 MNHNS, CDR2 SASEGT. The CDR3 spells CASSGEGRGRSGYTF. CDR3 DNA sequence: TGTGCCAGCAGTGGAGAGGGCAGGGGGCGGAGTGGCTACACCTTC.

V is TRBV2 and J is TRBJ2-7; TRBD2 is a possible D gene (5 bases). The ends were cut back, 3 bases at V and 4 bases at J, with 13 bases in the middle. The germline gives CDR1 SNHLY, CDR2 FYNNEI. CDR3 length equals 14 residues. CDR3 residues: CASSEVAGRYEQYF. CDR3 coding DNA: TGTGCCAGCAGTGAGGTTGCGGGTAGGTACGAGCAGTACTTC.

The gene calls are TRBV29-1 and TRBJ2-1; D is ambiguous. The CDR3 covers 11 residues. The germline V and J ends were trimmed by 0 bases and 8 bases, with 5 bases remaining between them. Per the germline V gene, CDR1 is SQVTM and CDR2 is ANQGSEA. CDR3 protein: CSVEEHYEQFF. CDR3 nucleotides: TGCAGCGTTGAAGAACATTATGAGCAGTTCTTC.

The rearrangement links TRBV5-6 to TRBJ2-7; the match to TRBD2 covers 8 bases. CDR3 length equals 15 residues. Germline values: CDR1 SGHDT, CDR2 YYEEEE. V shed 4 bases and J 2 bases; nucleotides not matched to a gene: 8. DNA of the CDR3: TGTGCCAGCAGCAGTAAGCGGGGGCCCACCTACGAGCAGTACTTC. This gives the protein CASSSKRGPTYEQYF.

This chain uses TRBV7-3 with TRBJ2-2; TRBD2 matches 11 bases. Trimming cost V 7 bases and J 5 bases; bases outside gene matches: 3. This CDR3 has 14 residues. Germline V gene sequence: CDR1 SGHTA, CDR2 FQGTGA. The CDR3 region is CASTRTSGTGELFF. DNA of the CDR3: TGTGCCAGCACCCGGACTAGCGGGACCGGGGAGCTGTTTTTT.

The CDR3 sequence: CASHERTRGDTQYF. The CDR3 DNA sequence: TGTGCCAGCCACGAAAGGACTAGAGGAGATACGCAGTATTTT. V usage is TRBV18 and J usage is TRBJ2-3; 7 bases line up with TRBD2. The CDR3 sequence is 14 residues long. Germline loops: CDR1 KGHSH, CDR2 LQKENI. With 8 bases clipped from V and 5 bases from J, the junction kept 10 bases outside the gene matches.

The chain combines TRBV27 with TRBJ2-3, with TRBD1 matching over 7 bases. The CDR3 sequence is 14 residues long. The germline gives CDR1 MNHEY, CDR2 SMNVEV (reference sequence). Trimming took 6 bases from V and 2 from J; bases not matched to a gene: 5. The CDR3 spells CASSPDRDTDTQYF. DNA for the CDR3: TGTGCCAGCAGCCCAGACAGGGACACAGATACGCAGTATTTT.

This chain connects TRBV29-1 to TRBJ1-1; D is unresolved. Per the germline V gene, CDR1 is SQVTM and CDR2 is ANQGSEA. Deletions cut 2 bases from V and 0 bases from J, with 10 bases between. This CDR3 contains 14 residues. The CDR3 nucleotides are TGCAGCGTTGAAAAAGGATTATTGAACACTGAAGCTTTCTTT. It yields the protein CSVEKGLLNTEAFF.

The chain recombines TRBV5-6 with TRBJ2-5, with 10 bases matching TRBD2. Looked up from germline, CDR1 is SGHDT and CDR2 is YYEEEE. The CDR3 spans 15 residues. The V and J ends lost 6 bases and 1 base, in that order; junction bases with no gene match: 6. In nucleotides, the CDR3 is TGTGCCAGCACCCTAGCGGGAGTGGCCCAAGAGACCCAGTACTTC. Protein sequence: CASTLAGVAQETQYF.

V is TRBV29-1 and J is TRBJ2-7, with D possibly matching TRBD1 (6 bases). Germline V gene lookup returns CDR1 SQVTM and CDR2 ANQGSEA. The V end was cut by 4 bases, the J end by 5 bases, with 6 bases between. The CDR3 has 10 amino acids. CDR3 sequence (DNA): TGCAGCGTTGGGACAGACGAGCAGTACTTC. This sequence encodes CSVGTDEQYF.

This rearrangement joins TRBV27 to TRBJ2-3; D unresolved. The CDR3 contains 15 residues. Germline assignment: CDR1 MNHEY and CDR2 SMNVEV (reference sequence). Trimming removed 8 bases at V and 0 bases at J, with 15 bases between. The CDR3 protein is CASLPLFSSTDTQYF. In DNA, the CDR3 is TGTGCCAGCCTACCACTATTTTCGAGCACAGATACGCAGTATTTT.

The chain links TRBV27 to TRBJ2-1, with TRBD1 matching over 10 bases. V was clipped by 8 bases and J by 8 bases; unmatched bases: 9. Germline CDR1 MNHEY, CDR2 SMNVEV (reference sequence). This CDR3 is built from 14 residues. The CDR3: CASVDRGRVDEQFF. In DNA form, the CDR3 reads TGTGCCAGCGTTGACAGGGGGCGGGTGGATGAGCAGTTCTTC.

The chain is built from TRBV5-1 and TRBJ2-5; perhaps TRBD1 as D (5 bases). Per the germline V gene, CDR1 is SGHRS and CDR2 is YFSETQ. The CDR3 spans 14 residues. Trimming stripped 5 bases from V and 6 bases from J, with 17 bases between. The CDR3 here is CASSRQTRVQTQYF. The CDR3 DNA reads TGCGCCAGCAGTCGTCAAACCAGGGTTCAGACCCAGTACTTC.

The rearrangement links TRBV6-5 to TRBJ1-1; the D gene is possibly TRBD1 (6 bases). The CDR3 is 13 residues long. Germline V gives CDR1 MNHEY, CDR2 SVGAGI. Deletions cut 5 bases from V and 8 bases from J, with 15 bases between. CDR3 sequence reads: CASSVRTAREAFF. The CDR3 nucleotides are TGTGCCAGCAGTGTACGGACAGCCCGAGAAGCTTTCTTT.